The entry that follows covers one TCR beta chain sequence. What this receptor recognizes is not known. Per-nucleotide qualities are absent, and no much larger clonotype sits a single base away. The sample belongs to a study of response to subunit inactivated influenza vaccine (dated by TCRdb to the late 2010s). For context, the study as a whole: Deep quantitative T cell receptor repertoire profiling was used in the study to track responses to a trivalent subunit inactivated influenza vaccine. What the research found in general, with its limitations: The authors proposed that each seasonal influenza vaccination may bring in only a limited number of new T cells.

Receptor libraries were prepared by RT-PCR. For sequencing, an Illumina HiSeq 2500 was employed. TCRdb handled the public reads itself, with Q25 trimming in fastp and clone calling in MiXCR, and kept productive beta chains. Rows are unified per CDR3 protein, each entry keeping the most common DNA and genes. Present in this sample are hundreds of thousands of distinct CDR3 sequences, 18% of which were seen just once. Of the sample, about 11% falls within the top ten clones. V is clipped by 2 bases and J by 0 bases, and the sequence between their germline boundaries is 14 bases long. Via the germline V gene (reference sequence), CDR1 is GTSNPN and CDR2 SVGIG. The CDR3 sequence holds 17 residues, the cysteine and phenylalanine included. The entry retains the CDR3 DNA only, 51 bases that are in frame from base 1.

This sequence was found in a middle-aged man who received an inactivated influenza vaccine. Donor details come from another sample of the same person, matched by shared clones. The chain employs TRBV30 and TRBJ2-6, and TRBD2 may be the D gene, going by 5 matching bases. The sequenced sample was PBMCs from blood, obtained around 5 days after vaccination. The DNA sequence is as follows: TGTGCCTGGAGTCCGAGGACGGGGAGCTCTGGGGCCAACGTCCTGACTTTC. This encodes CAWSPRTGSSGANVLTF.